This TCR beta chain comes out of a study of CD8 T cells in ankylosing spondylitis. Broader study findings: Prior literature has documented some motif variants in synovial fluid and blood from reactive arthritis. Disease-associated clones were reportedly significantly overrepresented in matched ankylosing spondylitis synovial fluid. For ankylosing spondylitis blood, a TCR beta motif of 7 to 9 highly homologous variants appeared characteristic.

One entry per CDR3 protein, called by TCRdb with MiXCR from the 5' RACE reads. The table shows about 540,000 distinct CDR3 sequences, with about an eighth occurring only once. V was shortened by 8 bases and J by 7 bases, with 15 bases between the two germline ends. CDR1 and CDR2 (germline): MNHNS, SASEGT. This CDR3 spans 13 amino acids. To note about this clonotype: The antigen is not known.

This chain links TRBV6-1 with TRBJ1-5, with D possibly being TRBD1 (5 bases). The origin of this receptor is a male donor with ankylosing spondylitis. The specimen sequenced was blood, either unsorted or a sorted T cell fraction (not recorded which). DNA of the CDR3: TGTGCCAGCCGACAGTTTTCCGACCAGCCCCAGCATTTT. Its translation is CASRQFSDQPQHF.